This T cell receptor beta chain was profiled in a study of cytomegalovirus exposure and HLA in healthy donors (TCRdb year 2017). About the full investigation: According to an earlier analysis of around 600 of the donors, about 179 million T cells yielded 117 million unique TCR beta sequences and 250 to 350 Gb of sequence data. Roughly 300 gigabases of sequencing data and 78 million or so unique TCR sequences were included in an early release covering around 650 HLA-typed donors. Of the roughly 420 genotyped donors, 70% to 90% were placed in the genetic ancestry cluster associated with self-reported Caucasian donors. The aim of the study was to test whether cataloging public T cell receptors could identify signatures of past pathogen exposure. Using immunosequencing, the study profiled T cell repertoires from around 670 subjects and related those repertoires to cytomegalovirus serostatus. Along with the roughly 710-subject first cohort, a separate validation cohort of over 90 different subjects was used. To predict cytomegalovirus infection status, the study brought together high-throughput TCR immunosequencing, statistical association of individual TCRs with disease status, and machine learning. To study patterns of TCR occurrence, a later analysis re-analyzed previously published TCR beta repertoires from several hundred donors and added high-resolution HLA genotyping. Rather than drawing on any new phenotypic data, the later analysis identified candidate immune exposures from TCR beta sequences and the way those sequences occurred across donors. An earlier analysis of several hundred of the donors applied high-throughput TCR beta sequencing to assess whether each TCR beta V gene segment acted as functional or pseudogenic. Donor age, sex, ethnicity and CMV serostatus were compiled alongside the repertoire data. A later genetic analysis took genome-wide SNP genotypes for about 65% of the 666 donors and used that subset as a discovery cohort. Every repertoire in the discovery cohort had been generated on one and the same sequencing platform. HLA typing covered class I and class II loci at four-digit resolution. The number of donors typed differed by locus, with roughly 620-640 for A, B, C, DRB1 and DQB1, roughly 520 for DQA1, 606 for DPA1, and 450 to 480 for DPB1. Four or five DR-DQ haplotypes were handled as single units for association and clustering because linkage in the cohort was strong. On average, approximately 250,000 unique TCR beta nucleotide sequences were sequenced per donor among 300 to 500 genotyped donors of the cohort, with roughly a sixth of those sequences being non-productive. Points the paper makes about the study in general: Broadly in line with IMGT annotations, most TCR beta V segments showed up in productive rearrangements about 87% or about 30% of the time in an earlier analysis of some 590 of the donors. Some IMGT-functional V segments, including TRBV6-2 and TRBV6-3, could not be told apart with the 87-base-pair reads, so those segments were excluded. In a later genetic analysis, fewer N-insertions in productive TCRs were reported among donors in an Asian-associated ancestry cluster than the roughly 700-donor mean. This cohort had only TCR beta chains sequenced, and the lack of alpha or paired-chain data limited which features could be detected. Most TCR sequences were seen in very few donors, while some public TCRs were found in many individuals. The earlier analysis of 450 to 700 of the donors excluded 15 to 20 rarely observed V segments, including chromosome 9 orphons, because counts were too low. The authors suggested that the approach could potentially be generalized to other disease states and immunological phenotypes. A cluster of highly shared sequence variants was judged likely to be a technical artifact of the sequencing pipeline. Specific HLA alleles were associated with around 18,000 TCR beta sequences at a false discovery rate of 0.05 in a later analysis. In a later genetic analysis, a missense DCLRE1C variant was associated with V-gene and J-gene trimming of TCR beta chains, and the association was replicated in an independent cohort. Immune exposure information for the cohort was limited to CMV serostatus. Cytomegalovirus status was reported to be diagnosed by the classifier with high specificity and sensitivity in both the original and validation cohorts. In a later analysis, HLA-associated TCR beta chains were found to be more clonally expanded and to have lower generation probabilities than equally common non-associated chains. A further reported finding was that TCR beta sequences accurately predicted the HLA-A and HLA-B alleles for most subjects in the first cohort. A few of the identified cytomegalovirus-associated TCR beta chains were confirmed in vitro to be specific for cytomegalovirus antigens. According to a later analysis, parvovirus B19, influenza, CMV and Epstein-Barr virus appeared linked to several top co-occurrence clusters. A later analysis found that TCR association rates varied across HLA loci, with DRB1 alleles showing the most associated TCRs and HLA-C alleles the fewest. Because HLA typing was missing for some donors at each locus, association tests included only the typed subset. Strong co-occurrence of HLA alleles, especially DR and DQ, made assigning TCR associations to individual alleles difficult. In a later analysis, most CMV-associated TCR beta chains were found to appear HLA-restricted, with HLA associations seemingly driven largely by CMV exposure. Linkage disequilibrium might explain the correlated functional status among segregating V segments, but an unknown experimental factor could not be excluded. In the study, 150 to 200 TCR beta chains were listed as associated with cytomegalovirus. Roughly uniform sequencing depth across donors was assumed in presence/absence analyses, although this assumption may not hold.

The cohort comprised some 700 healthy bone marrow donors. Cohort members were all nominally healthy when sampled, although unrecorded immune exposures were likely present. The donor tested CMV seropositive and was one of the 289 seropositive cohort members. A peripheral blood sample was collected from each donor, and TCR beta sequencing was performed on peripheral blood mononuclear cells. The Qiagen DNeasy Blood Extraction Kit was used to extract genomic DNA from the blood cell samples. Turning to this clone: The antigen this receptor binds is unknown. No much larger clone exists at a distance of one base, and base qualities are not known.

The protocol used for the library was the immunoSEQ multiplex PCR assay. The multiplex PCR relied on a mix of 60 forward primers for TCR Vbeta segments and 13 reverse primers for TCR Jbeta segments. The CDR3 region of rearranged TCR beta genes was amplified from genomic DNA by a multiplex PCR assay. The Illumina HiSeq System was used to sequence the amplified TCR beta libraries as 87-base-pair reads. The paper's data handling went like this. A later analysis tallied about 77 million unique TCR beta chains across the 600 to 700 repertoires, and about 10 million of those chains were shared by two or more donors. Raw reads were error-corrected and collapsed into unique sequences by a nearest-neighbor algorithm in which closely related sequences were merged to remove PCR and sequencing errors. Alignment of CDR3 sequences to IMGT reference sequences was used to assign V, D and J gene segments. Each retained sequence needed at least a six-nucleotide match to both a V gene segment and a J gene segment. A rearrangement counted as productive if the CDR3 had no stop codons and remained in frame with V and J, and every other rearrangement counted as non-productive. Following IMGT convention, CDR3 was defined as the stretch from the second conserved V-encoded cysteine to the conserved J-encoded phenylalanine. The earlier analysis of approximately 500 of the donors excluded sequences that lacked an unambiguous match to a single V gene segment. An earlier analysis of about 600 of the donors called V segments functional above 56.7% productive rearrangements and segregating when the between-donor standard deviation exceeded 5%. A statistical classification framework was built for diagnosing cytomegalovirus status from the catalog of TCR beta chain sequences. In a later analysis, TCR nucleotide sequences were compared against IMGT/GENE-DB human TR gene sequences so that V and J genes could be assigned. Using the TCRdist pipeline, a later analysis assigned CDR3 sequences along with most-parsimonious VDJ recombination scenarios. In a later analysis, every TCR beta chain was defined by the combination of its CDR3 amino acid sequence and its V-gene family, and reads without a unique V-gene family were dropped. To address suspected cross-contamination and a sequencing artifact, a later analysis removed roughly 580 highly shared, low-generation-probability nucleotide sequences. In a later analysis, a clonal expansion index was calculated for each public chain from normalized within-repertoire ranks of inferred template counts. In a later analysis, generation probabilities were computed using a VDJ recombination model fitted to out-of-frame rearrangements, and the results were checked against IGoR. In a later analysis, hypergeometric tests were used to score TCR-TCR, TCR-HLA and TCR-CMV co-occurrence, with a repertoire-size bias correction applied to TCR pairs. In a later analysis, false discovery rates were estimated by permuting HLA or CMV assignments 20 times. In a later analysis, co-occurring TCRs were grouped using DBSCAN, with TCRdist sequence similarity added in when clustering inside HLA-allele-positive subsets. Co-occurrence clustering excluded repertoires with fewer than 30,000 or more than 120,000 public chains, plus five with anomalous nucleotide sharing. TCRdb took this table from immuneACCESS and kept in-frame rearrangements with V and J called. Such tables lack part of the clones; where checked against another copy, unresolved V genes explain under half of the gap, and the rest is unexplained. V, J and clone size derive from that table, while D and trimming were established from the DNA sequence. The sample contains roughly 130,000 clones, 73% of them found a single time. Roughly 2% of the sample goes to the ten largest clones.

Reading from cysteine to phenylalanine, the CDR3 counts 12 amino acids. Just the 36-base CDR3 DNA is kept, in frame starting at base 1. CDR1 and CDR2 are drawn from the germline V gene (reference sequence): MNHNY, SVGAGI. V and J are truncated by 5 bases and 7 bases respectively, leaving an intervening sequence of 11 bases. The receptor was isolated from a woman aged 40 to 49 in good health and CMV-seropositive. The rearranged chain carries TRBV6-6 and TRBJ1-2; TRBD1 could be the D gene, as 6 bases match. Sequencing was performed on PBMCs. The CDR3 here reads CASSTGSSGYTF. The bases are TGTGCCAGCAGTACAGGGAGTAGTGGCTACACCTTC.